This is a list of T cell receptor beta chains from one sample in a study of blood T cell repertoires in COVID-19. TCRdb's table, derived via immunoSEQ multiplex PCR, lists solely in-frame clones and lacks some. The sample comprises around 260,000 clones, 88% of which are singletons, and about 9.4% rests with the top ten. Sequenced input: peripheral blood. The origin of the receptors is a woman in her 70s with COVID-19, enrolled during active disease. Each CDR3 is given with its conserved first and last residue. The D gene is left open where the match is weak. Size is stated for part of the rows, as once, few or many counts, or as a class when the clone is expanded.

clone_size	v_call	j_call	d_call	cdr3_nt	cdr3_aa
.	TRBV7-8	TRBJ1-5	.	TGTGCCAGCAGCTTAGGGCAGATTAATCAGCCCCAGCATTTT	CASSLGQINQPQHF
.	TRBV10-3	TRBJ2-7	.	TGTGCCATCAGGACTTCGGGGGAGCAGTACTTC	CAIRTSGEQYF
many	TRBV27	TRBJ1-5	TRBD1	TGTGCCAGCAGACCAGGGACAGGGCATCAGCCCCAGCATTTT	CASRPGTGHQPQHF
.	TRBV7-2	TRBJ2-7	TRBD1	TGTGCCAGCAGCCCCCCCGGGACAGGACGCGAGCAGTACTTC	CASSPPGTGREQYF
.	TRBV7-2	TRBJ2-3	.	TGTGCCAGCAGCTTAGCGCCGCGGCGCACAGATACGCAGTATTTT	CASSLAPRRTDTQYF
.	TRBV9	TRBJ1-3	.	TGTGCCAGCAGCCCCCGGCAGGGAGGGCTTGGAAACACCATATATTTT	CASSPRQGGLGNTIYF
.	TRBV5-1	TRBJ2-3	.	TGCGCCAGCAGGATCCCATCCGGGAGTGTTTCGGATACGCAGTATTTT	CASRIPSGSVSDTQYF
.	TRBV18	TRBJ2-5	TRBD2	TGTGCCAGCTCACCAACTAGCGGGGAAGAGACCCAGTACTTC	CASSPTSGEETQYF
once	TRBV15	TRBJ2-7	TRBD1	TGTGCCACCAGCAGAGCTTCCGGGACAGGGGCTCTAAGCTCCTACGAGCAGTACTTC	CATSRASGTGALSSYEQYF
few	TRBV6-5	TRBJ1-2	TRBD1	TGTGCCAGCAGTCTTGACAGGGGGCTTATTGGCTACACCTTC	CASSLDRGLIGYTF
.	TRBV5-8	TRBJ1-6	.	TGTGCCAGCAGTACGCGGGACGCCGGACGGAGCCCCTATAATTCACCCCTCCACTTT	CASSTRDAGRSPYNSPLHF
.	TRBV10-3	TRBJ2-7	.	TGTGCCATCAGTGAGAACCGGGGTTTAAAAAACGAGCAGTACTTC	CAISENRGLKNEQYF
.	TRBV3-1/TRBV3-2	TRBJ1-1	TRBD1	TGTGCCAGCAGCCCGGGACAGCTTGAAGCTTTCTTT	CASSPGQLEAFF
.	TRBV7-9	TRBJ2-1	TRBD2	TGTGCCAGCAGCGGTGGACTAGCGGGAGTAATGGGTGAGCAGTTCTTC	CASSGGLAGVMGEQFF
.	TRBV5-5	TRBJ2-7	TRBD1	TGTGCCAGCAGCTCGAAGACAGGGGGCGTGTACGAGCAGTACTTC	CASSSKTGGVYEQYF
.	TRBV5-1	TRBJ1-5	.	TGCGCCAGCAGCTCGACCGGGACTCCCGATCAGCCCCAGCATTTT	CASSSTGTPDQPQHF
once	TRBV21-1	TRBJ2-1	.	TGTGCCAGCAGCAAACCGGAACTAGCGGGAGTCAATGAGCAGTTCTTC	CASSKPELAGVNEQFF
.	TRBV27	TRBJ2-7	.	TGTGCCAGCAGTTTACGGTCGGGAACTACCTACGAGCAGTACTTC	CASSLRSGTTYEQYF
.	TRBV5-1	TRBJ1-2	.	TGCGCCAGCAGCTTGGCCGGGGGGCCCCAATGGGGCTACACCTTC	CASSLAGGPQWGYTF
.	TRBV5-1	TRBJ2-5	TRBD2	TGCGCCAGCAGCTCCGGACTAGCGGGAGGGCCGGGGGAGCCCAGAAAGACCCAGTACTTC	CASSSGLAGGPGEPRKTQYF
.	TRBV5-6	TRBJ2-2	TRBD2	TGTGCCAGCAGCTCGTTAGCGGGGACCGCGAACACCGGGGAGCTGTTTTTT	CASSSLAGTANTGELFF
.	TRBV7-2	TRBJ1-5	TRBD1	TGTGCCAGCAGCCTGGGACAGTTGGGTCAGCCCCAGCATTTT	CASSLGQLGQPQHF
.	TRBV5-1	TRBJ1-1	TRBD1	TGCGCCAGCAGCAGACAGGGTGATACTGAAGCTTTCTTT	CASSRQGDTEAFF
.	TRBV19	TRBJ2-7	TRBD1	TGTGCCAGTAGTATGGGGACAGTACCCTACGAGCAGTACTTC	CASSMGTVPYEQYF
.	TRBV28	TRBJ1-5	TRBD1	TGTGCCAGCAGTTTTAGTACAGGGGTCAATCAGCCCCAGCATTTT	CASSFSTGVNQPQHF
.	TRBV4-1	TRBJ2-2	TRBD2	TGCGCCAGCAGCCAGGGACTAGCGGGCGTCGCGAACACCGGGGAGCTGTTTTTT	CASSQGLAGVANTGELFF
many	TRBV7-8	TRBJ2-1	TRBD2	TGTGCCAGCAGCCCCCAGACTAGCGGGAGAGCGGAGCAGTTCTTC	CASSPQTSGRAEQFF
.	TRBV2	TRBJ2-7	.	TGTGCCAGCAGTGTGTTTAGTGCGGGCGAGCAGTACTTC	CASSVFSAGEQYF
.	TRBV28	TRBJ2-3	TRBD1	TGTGCCAGCAGTCCCGGACAGGCTACTAGCACAGATACGCAGTATTTT	CASSPGQATSTDTQYF
.	TRBV30	TRBJ1-6	.	TGTGCCTGGAGTGCTTTCTCCTATAATTCACCCCTCCACTTT	CAWSAFSYNSPLHF